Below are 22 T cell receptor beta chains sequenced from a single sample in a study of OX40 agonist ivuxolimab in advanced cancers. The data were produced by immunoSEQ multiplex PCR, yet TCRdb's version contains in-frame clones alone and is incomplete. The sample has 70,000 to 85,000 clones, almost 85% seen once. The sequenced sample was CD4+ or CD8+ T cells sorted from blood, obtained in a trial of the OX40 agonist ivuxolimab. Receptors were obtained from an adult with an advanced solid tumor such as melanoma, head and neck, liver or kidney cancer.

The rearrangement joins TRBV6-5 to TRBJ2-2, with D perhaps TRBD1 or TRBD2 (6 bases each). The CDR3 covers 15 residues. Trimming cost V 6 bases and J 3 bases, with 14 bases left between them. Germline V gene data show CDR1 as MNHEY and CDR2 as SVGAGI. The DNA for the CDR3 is TGTGCCAGCAGCATTGGAGGGGGGTACACCGGGGAGCTGTTTTTT. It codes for CASSIGGGYTGELFF.

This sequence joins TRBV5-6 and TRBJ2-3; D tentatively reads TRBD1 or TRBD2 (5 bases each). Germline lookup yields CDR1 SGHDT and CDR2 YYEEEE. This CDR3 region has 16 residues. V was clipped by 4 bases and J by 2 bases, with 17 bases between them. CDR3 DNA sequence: TGTGCCAGCAGCCACTGGGGACCGAAGAACACAGATACGCAGTATTTT. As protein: CASSHWGPKNTDTQYF.

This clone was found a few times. CDR3 loop: CASSLTRTSPYNEQFF. The CDR3, as DNA: TGTGCCAGCAGCTTAACTCGGACTAGCCCCTACAATGAGCAGTTCTTC. The chain couples TRBV7-3 to TRBJ2-1, with TRBD2 matching 8 bases. The V and J ends lost 0 bases and 2 bases, in that order; junction bases with no gene match: 3. This CDR3 has 16 amino acids. The germline V gene encodes CDR1 SGHTA and CDR2 FQGTGA.

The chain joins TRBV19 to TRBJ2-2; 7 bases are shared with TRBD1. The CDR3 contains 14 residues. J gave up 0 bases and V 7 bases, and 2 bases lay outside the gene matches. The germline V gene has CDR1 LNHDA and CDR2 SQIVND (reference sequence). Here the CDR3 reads CASKGQTNTGELFF. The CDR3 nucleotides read TGTGCCAGTAAGGGACAGACGAACACCGGGGAGCTGTTTTTT.

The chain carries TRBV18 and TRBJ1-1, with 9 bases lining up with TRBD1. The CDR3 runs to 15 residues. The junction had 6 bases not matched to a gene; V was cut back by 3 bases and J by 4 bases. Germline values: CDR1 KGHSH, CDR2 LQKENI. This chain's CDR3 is CASSPPGQGGTEAFF. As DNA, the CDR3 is TGTGCCAGCTCACCTCCGGGACAGGGAGGCACTGAAGCTTTCTTT.

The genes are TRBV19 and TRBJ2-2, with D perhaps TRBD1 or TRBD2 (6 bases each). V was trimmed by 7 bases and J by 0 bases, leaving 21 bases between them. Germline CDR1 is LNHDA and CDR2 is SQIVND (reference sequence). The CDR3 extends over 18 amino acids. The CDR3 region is CASTEGQPWAANTGELFF. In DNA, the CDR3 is TGTGCCAGTACGGAGGGACAACCCTGGGCCGCGAACACCGGGGAGCTGTTTTTT.

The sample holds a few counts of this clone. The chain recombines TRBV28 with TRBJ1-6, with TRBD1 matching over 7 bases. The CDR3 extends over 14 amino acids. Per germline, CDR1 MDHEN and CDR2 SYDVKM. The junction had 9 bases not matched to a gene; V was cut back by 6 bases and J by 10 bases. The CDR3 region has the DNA TGTGCCAGCAGCCTCGACAGGGTGTACTCACCCCTCCACTTT. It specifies CASSLDRVYSPLHF.

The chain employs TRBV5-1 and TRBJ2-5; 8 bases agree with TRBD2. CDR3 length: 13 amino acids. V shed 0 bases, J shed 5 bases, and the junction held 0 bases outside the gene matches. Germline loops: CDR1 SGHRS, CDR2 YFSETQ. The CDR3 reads CASSLAGGETQYF. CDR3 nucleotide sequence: TGCGCCAGCAGCTTGGCGGGGGGGGAGACCCAGTACTTC. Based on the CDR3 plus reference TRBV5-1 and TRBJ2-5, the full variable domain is KAGVTQTPRYLIKTRGQQVTLSCSPISGHRSVSWYQQTPGQGLQFLFEYFSETQRNKGNFPGRFSGRQFSNSRSEMNVSTLELGDSALYLCASSLAGGETQYFGPGTRLLVL.

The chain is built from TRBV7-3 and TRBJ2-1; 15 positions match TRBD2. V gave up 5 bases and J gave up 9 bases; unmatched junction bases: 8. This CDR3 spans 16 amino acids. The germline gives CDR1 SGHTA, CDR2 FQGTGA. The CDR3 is CASSLGGLAGGGEQFF. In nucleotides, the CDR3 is TGTGCCAGCAGCCTGGGTGGACTAGCGGGAGGGGGTGAGCAGTTCTTC.

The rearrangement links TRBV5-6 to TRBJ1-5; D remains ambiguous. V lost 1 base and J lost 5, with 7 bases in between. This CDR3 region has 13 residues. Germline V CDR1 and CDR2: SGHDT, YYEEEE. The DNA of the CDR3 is TGTGCCAGCAGCTTGAACCCGGATCAGCCCCAGCATTTT. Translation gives CASSLNPDQPQHF.

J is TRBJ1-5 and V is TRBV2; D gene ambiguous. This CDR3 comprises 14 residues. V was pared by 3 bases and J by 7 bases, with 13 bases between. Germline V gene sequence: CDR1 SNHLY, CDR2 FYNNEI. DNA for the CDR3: TGTGCCAGCAGTGATTGGGGAGGGAGACAGCCCCAGCATTTT. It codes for CASSDWGGRQPQHF.

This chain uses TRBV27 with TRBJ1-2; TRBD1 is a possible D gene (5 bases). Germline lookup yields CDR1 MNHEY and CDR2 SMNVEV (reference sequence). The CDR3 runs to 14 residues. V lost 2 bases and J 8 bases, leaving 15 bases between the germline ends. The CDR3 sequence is CASSLNWGEGGYTF. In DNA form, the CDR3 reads TGTGCCAGCAGTTTAAATTGGGGGGAGGGGGGCTACACCTTC.

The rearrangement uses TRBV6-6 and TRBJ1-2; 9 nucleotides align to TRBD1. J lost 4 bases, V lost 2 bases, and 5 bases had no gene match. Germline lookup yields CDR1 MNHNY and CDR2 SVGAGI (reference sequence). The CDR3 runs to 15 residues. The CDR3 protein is CASSYGTGTGYGYTF. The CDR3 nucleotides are TGTGCCAGCAGTTACGGGACAGGGACTGGCTATGGCTACACCTTC.

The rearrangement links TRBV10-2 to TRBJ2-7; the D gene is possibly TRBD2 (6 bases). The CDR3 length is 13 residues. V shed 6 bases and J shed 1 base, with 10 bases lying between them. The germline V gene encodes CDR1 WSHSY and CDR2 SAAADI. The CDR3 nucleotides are TGCGCCAGCAGCGGGAGAAGATCCTACGAGCAGTACTTC. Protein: CASSGRRSYEQYF.

CDR3 region: CASSQDRGMNTEAFF. CDR3 sequence (DNA): TGTGCCAGCTCCCAGGACAGGGGAATGAACACTGAAGCTTTCTTT. This chain uses TRBV18 with TRBJ1-1; 9 nucleotides match TRBD1. The CDR3 is 15 amino acids. The ends lost 6 bases at V and 0 bases at J; junction bases unmatched: 5. CDR1 and CDR2 from the germline V gene are KGHSH and LQKENI. Full variable domain (rest looked up from reference TRBV18 and TRBJ1-1): NAGVMQNPRHLVRRRGQEARLRCSPMKGHSHVYWYRQLPEEGLKFMVYLQKENIIDESGMPKERFSAEFPKEGPSILRIQQVVRGDSAAYFCASSQDRGMNTEAFFGQGTRLTVV.

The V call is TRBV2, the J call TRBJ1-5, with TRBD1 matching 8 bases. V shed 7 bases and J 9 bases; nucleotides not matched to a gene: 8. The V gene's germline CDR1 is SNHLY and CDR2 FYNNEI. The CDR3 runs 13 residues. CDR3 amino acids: CASKTGEGPPQHF. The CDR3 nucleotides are TGTGCCAGCAAGACAGGGGAAGGGCCGCCCCAGCATTTT.

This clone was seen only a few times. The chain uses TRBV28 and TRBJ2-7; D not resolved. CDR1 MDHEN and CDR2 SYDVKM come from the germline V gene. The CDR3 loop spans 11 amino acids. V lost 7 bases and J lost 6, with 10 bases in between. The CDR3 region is CASTGISEQYF. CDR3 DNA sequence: TGTGCCAGCACTGGCATCAGCGAGCAGTACTTC.

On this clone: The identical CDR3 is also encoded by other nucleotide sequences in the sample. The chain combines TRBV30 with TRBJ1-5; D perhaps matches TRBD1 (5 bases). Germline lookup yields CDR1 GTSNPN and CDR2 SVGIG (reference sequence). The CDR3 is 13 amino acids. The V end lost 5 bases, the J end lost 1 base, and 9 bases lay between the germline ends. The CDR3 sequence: CAWGRDSNQPQHF. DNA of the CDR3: TGTGCCTGGGGCAGGGACAGCAATCAGCCCCAGCATTTT.

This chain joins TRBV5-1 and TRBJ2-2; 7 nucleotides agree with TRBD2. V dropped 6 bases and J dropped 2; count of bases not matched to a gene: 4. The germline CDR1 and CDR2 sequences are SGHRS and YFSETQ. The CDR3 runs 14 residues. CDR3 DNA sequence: TGCGCCAGCAACCTAGCGGAAAACACCGGGGAGCTGTTTTTT. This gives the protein CASNLAENTGELFF.

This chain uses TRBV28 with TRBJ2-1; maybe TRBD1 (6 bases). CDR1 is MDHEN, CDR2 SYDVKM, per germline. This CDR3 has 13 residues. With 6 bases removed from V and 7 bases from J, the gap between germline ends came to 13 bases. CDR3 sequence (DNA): TGTGCCAGCAGGGGGGACAAGGTGAATGAGCAGTTCTTC. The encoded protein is CASRGDKVNEQFF. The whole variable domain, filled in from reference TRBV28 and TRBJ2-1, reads DVKVTQSSRYLVKRTGEKVFLECVQDMDHENMFWYRQDPGLGLRLIYFSYDVKMKEKGDIPEGYSVSREKKERFSLILESASTNQTSMYLCASRGDKVNEQFFGPGTRLTVL.

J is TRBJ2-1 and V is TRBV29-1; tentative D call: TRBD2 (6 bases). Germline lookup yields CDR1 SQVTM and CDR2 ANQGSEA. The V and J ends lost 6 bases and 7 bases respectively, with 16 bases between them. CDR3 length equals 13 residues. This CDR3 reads CSVAGTPTNEQFF. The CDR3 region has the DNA TGCAGCGTAGCCGGGACTCCCACGAATGAGCAGTTCTTC.

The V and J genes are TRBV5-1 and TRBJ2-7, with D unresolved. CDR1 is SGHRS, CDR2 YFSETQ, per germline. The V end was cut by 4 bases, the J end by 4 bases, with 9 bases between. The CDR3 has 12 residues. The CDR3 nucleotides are TGCGCCAGCAGCCCTCACGGATACGAGCAGTACTTC. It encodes CASSPHGYEQYF.